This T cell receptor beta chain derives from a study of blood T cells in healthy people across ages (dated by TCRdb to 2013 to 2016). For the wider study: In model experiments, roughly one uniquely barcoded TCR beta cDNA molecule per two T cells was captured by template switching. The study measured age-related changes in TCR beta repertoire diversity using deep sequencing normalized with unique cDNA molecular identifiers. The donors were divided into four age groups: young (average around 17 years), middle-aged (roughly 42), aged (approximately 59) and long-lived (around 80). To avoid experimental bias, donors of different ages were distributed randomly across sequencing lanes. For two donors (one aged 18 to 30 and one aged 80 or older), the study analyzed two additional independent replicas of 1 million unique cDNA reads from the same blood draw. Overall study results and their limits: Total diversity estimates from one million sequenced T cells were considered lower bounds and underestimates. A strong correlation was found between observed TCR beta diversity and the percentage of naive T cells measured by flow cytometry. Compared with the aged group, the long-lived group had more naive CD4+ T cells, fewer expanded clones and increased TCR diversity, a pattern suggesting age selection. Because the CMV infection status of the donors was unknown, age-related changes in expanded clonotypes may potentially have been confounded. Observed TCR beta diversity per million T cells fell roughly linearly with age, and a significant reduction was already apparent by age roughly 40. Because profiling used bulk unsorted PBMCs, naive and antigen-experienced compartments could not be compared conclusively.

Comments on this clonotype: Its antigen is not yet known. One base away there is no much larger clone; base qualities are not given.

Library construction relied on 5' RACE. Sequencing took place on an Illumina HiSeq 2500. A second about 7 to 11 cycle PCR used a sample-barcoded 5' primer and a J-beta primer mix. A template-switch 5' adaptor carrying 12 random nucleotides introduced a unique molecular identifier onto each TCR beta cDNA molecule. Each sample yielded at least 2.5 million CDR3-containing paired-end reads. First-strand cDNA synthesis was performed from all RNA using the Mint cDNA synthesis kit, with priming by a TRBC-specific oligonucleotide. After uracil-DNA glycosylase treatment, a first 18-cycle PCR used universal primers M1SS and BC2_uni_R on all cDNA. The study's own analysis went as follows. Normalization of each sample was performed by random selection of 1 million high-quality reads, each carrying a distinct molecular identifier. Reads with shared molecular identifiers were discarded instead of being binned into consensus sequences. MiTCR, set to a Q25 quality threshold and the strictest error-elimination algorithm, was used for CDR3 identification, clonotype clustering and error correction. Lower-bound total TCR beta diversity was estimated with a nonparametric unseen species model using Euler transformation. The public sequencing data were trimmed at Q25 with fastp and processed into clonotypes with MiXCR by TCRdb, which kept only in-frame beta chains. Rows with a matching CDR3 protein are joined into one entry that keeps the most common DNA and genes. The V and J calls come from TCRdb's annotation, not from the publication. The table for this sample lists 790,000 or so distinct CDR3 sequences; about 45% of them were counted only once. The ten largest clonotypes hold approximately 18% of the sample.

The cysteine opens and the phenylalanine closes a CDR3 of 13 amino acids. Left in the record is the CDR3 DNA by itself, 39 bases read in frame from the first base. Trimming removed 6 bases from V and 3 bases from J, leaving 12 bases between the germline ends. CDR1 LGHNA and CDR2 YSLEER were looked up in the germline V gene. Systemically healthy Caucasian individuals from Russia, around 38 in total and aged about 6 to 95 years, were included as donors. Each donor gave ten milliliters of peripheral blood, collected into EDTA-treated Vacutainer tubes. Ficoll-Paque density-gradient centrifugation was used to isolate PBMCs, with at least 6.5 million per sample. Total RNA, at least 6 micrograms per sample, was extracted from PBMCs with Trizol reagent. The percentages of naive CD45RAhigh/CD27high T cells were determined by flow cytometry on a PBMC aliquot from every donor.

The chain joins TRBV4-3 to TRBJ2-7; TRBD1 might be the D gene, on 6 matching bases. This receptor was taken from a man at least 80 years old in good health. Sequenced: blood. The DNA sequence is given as TGCGCCAGCAGTCGCGGACAGTACTACGAGCAGTACTTC. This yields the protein CASSRGQYYEQYF.